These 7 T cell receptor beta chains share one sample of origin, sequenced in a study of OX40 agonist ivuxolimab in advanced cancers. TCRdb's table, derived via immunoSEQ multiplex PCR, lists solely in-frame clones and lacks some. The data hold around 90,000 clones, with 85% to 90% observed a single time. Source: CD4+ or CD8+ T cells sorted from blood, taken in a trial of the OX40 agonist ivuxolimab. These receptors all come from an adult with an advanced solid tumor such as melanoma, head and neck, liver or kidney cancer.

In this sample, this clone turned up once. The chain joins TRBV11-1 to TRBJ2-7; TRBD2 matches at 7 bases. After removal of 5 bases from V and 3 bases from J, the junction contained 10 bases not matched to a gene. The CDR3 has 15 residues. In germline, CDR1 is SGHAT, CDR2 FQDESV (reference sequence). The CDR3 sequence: CASSLLATLFYEQYF. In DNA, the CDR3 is TGTGCCAGCAGCCTACTAGCGACTCTATTCTACGAGCAGTACTTC.

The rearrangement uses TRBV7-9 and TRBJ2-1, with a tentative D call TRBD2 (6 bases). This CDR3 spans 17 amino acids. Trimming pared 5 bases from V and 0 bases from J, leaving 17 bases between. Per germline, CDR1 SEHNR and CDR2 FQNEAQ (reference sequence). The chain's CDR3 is CASSTSSAKSSYNEQFF. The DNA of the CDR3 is TGTGCCAGCAGCACCTCTAGCGCCAAAAGCTCCTACAATGAGCAGTTCTTC.

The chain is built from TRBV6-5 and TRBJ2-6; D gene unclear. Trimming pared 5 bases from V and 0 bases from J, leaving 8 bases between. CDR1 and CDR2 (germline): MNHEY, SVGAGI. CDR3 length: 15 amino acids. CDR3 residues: CASSTTSSGANVLTF. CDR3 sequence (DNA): TGTGCCAGCAGTACTACAAGCTCTGGGGCCAACGTCCTGACTTTC.

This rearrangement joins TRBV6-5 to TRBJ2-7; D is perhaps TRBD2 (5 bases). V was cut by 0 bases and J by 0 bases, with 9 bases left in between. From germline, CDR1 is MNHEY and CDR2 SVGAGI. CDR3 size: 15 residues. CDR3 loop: CASSYSRESSYEQYF. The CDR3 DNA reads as TGTGCCAGCAGTTACTCTCGGGAAAGCTCCTACGAGCAGTACTTC.

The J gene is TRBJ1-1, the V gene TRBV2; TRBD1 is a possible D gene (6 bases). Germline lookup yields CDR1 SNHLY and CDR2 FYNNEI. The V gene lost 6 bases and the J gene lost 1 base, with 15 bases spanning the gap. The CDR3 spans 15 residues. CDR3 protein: CASRSSTGRNTEAFF. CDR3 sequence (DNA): TGTGCCAGCAGGTCGTCGACAGGCAGGAACACTGAAGCTTTCTTT.

The CDR3 region is CASRPSPLGGHGYTF. CDR3 bases: TGTGCCAGTAGGCCCTCCCCGTTAGGGGGCCATGGCTACACCTTC. V is TRBV19 and J is TRBJ1-2, with 7 bases aligning to TRBD1. The germline gives CDR1 LNHDA, CDR2 SQIVND (reference sequence). V shed 6 bases, J shed 6 bases, and the junction held 13 bases outside the gene matches. This CDR3 is built from 15 residues.

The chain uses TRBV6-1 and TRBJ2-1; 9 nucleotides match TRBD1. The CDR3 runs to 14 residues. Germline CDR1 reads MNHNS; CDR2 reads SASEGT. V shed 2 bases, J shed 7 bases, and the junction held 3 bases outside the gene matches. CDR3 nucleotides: TGTGCCAGCAGTGAACCGGGACAGGGAAATGAGCAGTTCTTC. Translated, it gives CASSEPGQGNEQFF.